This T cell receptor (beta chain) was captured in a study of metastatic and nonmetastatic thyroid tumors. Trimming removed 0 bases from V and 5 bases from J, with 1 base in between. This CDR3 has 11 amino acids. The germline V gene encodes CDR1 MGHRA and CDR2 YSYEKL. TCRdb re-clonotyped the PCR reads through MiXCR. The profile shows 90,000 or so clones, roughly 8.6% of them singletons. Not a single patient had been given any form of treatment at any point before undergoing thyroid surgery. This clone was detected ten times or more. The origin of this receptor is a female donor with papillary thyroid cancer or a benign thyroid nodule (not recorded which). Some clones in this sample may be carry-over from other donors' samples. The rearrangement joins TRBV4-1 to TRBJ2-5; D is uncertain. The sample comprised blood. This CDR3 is CASSQDETQYF. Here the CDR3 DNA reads TGCGCCAGCAGCCAAGACGAGACCCAGTACTTC.